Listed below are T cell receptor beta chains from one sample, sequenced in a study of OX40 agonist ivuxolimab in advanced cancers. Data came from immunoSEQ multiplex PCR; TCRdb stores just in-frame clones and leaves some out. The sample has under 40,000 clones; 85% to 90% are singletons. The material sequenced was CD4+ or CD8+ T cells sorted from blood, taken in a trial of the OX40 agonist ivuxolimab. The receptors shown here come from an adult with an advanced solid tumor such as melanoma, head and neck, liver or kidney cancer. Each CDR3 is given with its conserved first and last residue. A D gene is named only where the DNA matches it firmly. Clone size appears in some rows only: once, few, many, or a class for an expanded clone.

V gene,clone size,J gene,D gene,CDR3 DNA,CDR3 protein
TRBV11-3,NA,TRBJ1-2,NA,TGTGCCAGCAGCGTTTATCTCGGAAAGACCTATGGCTACACCTTC,CASSVYLGKTYGYTF
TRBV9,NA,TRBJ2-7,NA,TGTGCCAGCAGCGTTTTCGGGGAAGGGGACGAGCAGTACTTC,CASSVFGEGDEQYF
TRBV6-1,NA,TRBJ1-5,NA,TGTGCCAGCAGTGACTACGGAACGAATCAGCCCCAGCATTTT,CASSDYGTNQPQHF
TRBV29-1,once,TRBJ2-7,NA,TGCAGCGTTGGGACGGGCTCCTACGAGCAGTACTTC,CSVGTGSYEQYF
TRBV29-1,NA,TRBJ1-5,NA,TGCAGCGTTGTATCCTCGTTGGATACCTGGGGCAATCAGCCCCAGCATTTT,CSVVSSLDTWGNQPQHF
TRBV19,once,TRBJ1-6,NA,TGTGCCACCACCCCCGACCCGGACGGTAATTCACCCCTCCACTTT,CATTPDPDGNSPLHF
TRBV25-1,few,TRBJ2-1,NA,TGTGCCAGCAGTGAAGGGCCCCGACGGGATTACAATGAGCAGTTCTTC,CASSEGPRRDYNEQFF
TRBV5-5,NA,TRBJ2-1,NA,TGTGCCAGCAGCTTTATCGGGGGACGGGTTGAGCAGTTCTTC,CASSFIGGRVEQFF
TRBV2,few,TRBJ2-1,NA,TGTGCCAGCGGTCTGCCAGAGCAGTTCTTC,CASGLPEQFF
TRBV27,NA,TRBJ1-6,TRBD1,TGTGCCAGCAGTGAAATGGGGACAGGGGGTATTCATAATTCACCCCTCCACTTT,CASSEMGTGGIHNSPLHF
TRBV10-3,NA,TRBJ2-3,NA,TGTGCCATCGGCGGGGGAGGGGGAGATACGCAGTATTTT,CAIGGGGGDTQYF
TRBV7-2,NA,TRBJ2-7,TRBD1,TGTGCCAGCAGCTTGAGGGACAGGGGTAGAATCTACGAGCAGTACTTC,CASSLRDRGRIYEQYF
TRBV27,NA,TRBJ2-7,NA,TGTGCCAGCAGTTCAAAAAGGGTACAGGGTCGAGAGCAGTACTTC,CASSSKRVQGREQYF
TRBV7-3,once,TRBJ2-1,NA,TGTGCCAGCAGCTTGGGAGTTTTAGCCGCGGAGGATGAGCAGTTCTTC,CASSLGVLAAEDEQFF
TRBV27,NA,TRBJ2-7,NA,TGTGCCAGCAGTTTTGGAGTTTTCGGGGACGAGCAGTACTTC,CASSFGVFGDEQYF
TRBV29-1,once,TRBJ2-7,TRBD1,TGCAGCGTGGGGACAGGGGATACCTACGAGCAGTACTTC,CSVGTGDTYEQYF
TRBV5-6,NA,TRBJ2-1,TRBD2,TGTGCCAGCAGCCTAGCGGGGAATGAGCAGTTCTTC,CASSLAGNEQFF
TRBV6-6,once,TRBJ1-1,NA,TGTGCCAGCAGTTACTCGGTACAGAACTCGAACACTGAAGCTTTCTTT,CASSYSVQNSNTEAFF
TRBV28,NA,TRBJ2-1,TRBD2,TGTGCCAGCAGAGTTTATCTAGTTCCAGCGGGGTACAATGAGCAGTTCTTC,CASRVYLVPAGYNEQFF
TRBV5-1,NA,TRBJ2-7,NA,TGCGCCAGCAGCTTTTTGGGGGGGCAACCAGTCGAGCAGTACTTC,CASSFLGGQPVEQYF
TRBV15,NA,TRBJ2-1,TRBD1,TGTGCCACCAGCAGAGAAGTCGGGACAGGGGGAAGCTATGAGCAGTTCTTC,CATSREVGTGGSYEQFF
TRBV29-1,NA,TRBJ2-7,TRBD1,TGCAGCGTTCTCGGGACAGGGGCCTACGAGCAGTACTTC,CSVLGTGAYEQYF
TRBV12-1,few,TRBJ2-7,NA,TGTGCCAAACCAAGCCCTAGGGCTAGCGAGACCTACGAGCAGTACTTC,CAKPSPRASETYEQYF
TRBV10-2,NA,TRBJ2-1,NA,TGCGCCAGCCGACCGGGACTCAACTCCTACAATGAGCAGTTCTTC,CASRPGLNSYNEQFF
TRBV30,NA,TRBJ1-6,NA,TGTGCCTGGAGTGGGACGGACGGATATTCACCCCTCCACTTT,CAWSGTDGYSPLHF
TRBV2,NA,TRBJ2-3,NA,TGTGCCAGCGGCAGAATGACTCCGCCTCAGGATTTT,CASGRMTPPQDF
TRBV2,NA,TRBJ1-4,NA,TGTGCCAGCAGTTCCCCGAGGGAGTCGGGTGAAAAACTGTTTTTT,CASSSPRESGEKLFF
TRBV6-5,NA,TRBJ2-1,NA,TGTGCCAGCAGAGAACTAGTACCCTACAATGAGCAGTTCTTC,CASRELVPYNEQFF
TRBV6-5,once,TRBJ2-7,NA,TGTGCCAGCTCGCCCTTCGCGGGTTACGAGCAGTACTTC,CASSPFAGYEQYF
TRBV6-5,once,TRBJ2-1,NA,TGTGCCAGCAGTTACGGGGCAGAGGCTAATGAGCAGTTCTTC,CASSYGAEANEQFF
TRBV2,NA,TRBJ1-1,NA,TGTGCCAGCAGACGAGGGGGGATGAACACTGAAGCTTTCTTT,CASRRGGMNTEAFF
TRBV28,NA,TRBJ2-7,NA,TGTGCCAGCAGTTCTCTCGGGGTAGGGGAGCAGTACTTC,CASSSLGVGEQYF
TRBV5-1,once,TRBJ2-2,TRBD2,TGCGCCAGCAGCTTCGGCGGGGGTCCGACCGGGGAGCTGTTTTTT,CASSFGGGPTGELFF
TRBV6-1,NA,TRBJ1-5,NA,TGTGCCAGCAGTGAAGCGTGGCCACTCCGCAATCAGCCCCAGCATTTT,CASSEAWPLRNQPQHF
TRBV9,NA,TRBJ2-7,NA,TGTGCCAGCAGCGTAGTAGCAGGGGACGAGCAGTACTTC,CASSVVAGDEQYF
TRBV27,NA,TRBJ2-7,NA,TGTGCCAGCAGTCTCGGGGACGGAACCTACGAGCAGTACTTC,CASSLGDGTYEQYF
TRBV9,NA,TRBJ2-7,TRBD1,TGTGCCAGCAGCTCGGGACAGGGTCCCTACGAGCAGTACTTC,CASSSGQGPYEQYF
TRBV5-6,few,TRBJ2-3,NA,TGTGCCAGCAGCTGGGGGACGGTGACAGATACGCAGTATTTT,CASSWGTVTDTQYF
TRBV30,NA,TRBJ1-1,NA,TGTGCCTGGAGTCCCCTGAACACTGAAGCTTTCTTT,CAWSPLNTEAFF
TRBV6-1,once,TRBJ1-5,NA,TGTGCCAGCAGTGCCCCTCCCGATAGCAATCAGCCCCAGCATTTT,CASSAPPDSNQPQHF
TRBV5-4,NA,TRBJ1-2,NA,TGTGCCAGCAGCTCCTTAGTGGTGTGGCCCAGTGGCTACACCTTC,CASSSLVVWPSGYTF
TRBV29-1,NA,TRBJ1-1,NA,TGCAGCGTTGGCACTGAAGCTTTCTTT,CSVGTEAFF
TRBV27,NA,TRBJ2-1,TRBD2,TGTGCCAGCCCCAAAAGGATAGCGGGAGCTTACAATGAGCAGTTCTTC,CASPKRIAGAYNEQFF
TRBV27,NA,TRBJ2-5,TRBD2,TGTGCCAGCAGTTCTCCGACTAGCGGGGGGGCCGCAAGAGAGACCCAGTACTTC,CASSSPTSGGAARETQYF
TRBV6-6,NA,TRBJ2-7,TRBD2,TGTGCCAGCAGCTTCCCTGGACTAGCGGGAGTTTACGAGCAGTACTTC,CASSFPGLAGVYEQYF